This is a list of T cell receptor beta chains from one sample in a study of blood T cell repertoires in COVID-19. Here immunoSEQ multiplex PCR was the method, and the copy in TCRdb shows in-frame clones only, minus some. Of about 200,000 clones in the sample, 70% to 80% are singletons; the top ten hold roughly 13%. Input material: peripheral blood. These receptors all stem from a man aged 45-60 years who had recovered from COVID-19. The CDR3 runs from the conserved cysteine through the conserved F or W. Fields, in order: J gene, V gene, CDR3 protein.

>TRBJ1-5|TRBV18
CASSPDRDNQPQHF
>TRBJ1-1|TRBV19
CASSISGQGTEAFF
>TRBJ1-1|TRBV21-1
CASSIPVRGLDTEAFF
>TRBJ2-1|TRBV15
CATSREIAGGSSYNEQFF
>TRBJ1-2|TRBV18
CASSPSGTGSPNGYTF
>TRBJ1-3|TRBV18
CASSPQLGNTIYF
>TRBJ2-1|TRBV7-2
CASSLEGATNYNEQFF
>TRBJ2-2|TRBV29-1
CSVAGTSGRDTGELFF
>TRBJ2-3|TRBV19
CASSSSDGRTADTQYF
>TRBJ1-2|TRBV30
CAWSEPGWYGYTF
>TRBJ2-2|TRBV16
CASSPTTGRSGELFF
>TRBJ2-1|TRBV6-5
CASSSTPGQGLDEQFF
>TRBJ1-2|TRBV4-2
CASSQTGLGYTF
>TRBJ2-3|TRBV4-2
CATSPTSGLLGRDTQYF
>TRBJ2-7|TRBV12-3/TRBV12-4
CASSLQSSYEQYF
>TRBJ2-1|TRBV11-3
CASSPRTGEYNEQFF
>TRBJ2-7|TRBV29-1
CSVDGQGLDEQYF
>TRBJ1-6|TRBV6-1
CASSESRGQGNSPLHF
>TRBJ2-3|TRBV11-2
CASRPTGGAGDTQYF
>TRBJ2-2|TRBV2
CASRPGQANTGELFF
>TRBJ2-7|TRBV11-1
CASSLGGGQSSYEQYF
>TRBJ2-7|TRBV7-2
CASRPPGLALHEQYF
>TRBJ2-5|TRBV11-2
CASSRNSGETQYF
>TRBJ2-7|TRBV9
CASSVAGDEQYF
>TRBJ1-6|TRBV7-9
CASSPSGGATQGWRSPLHF